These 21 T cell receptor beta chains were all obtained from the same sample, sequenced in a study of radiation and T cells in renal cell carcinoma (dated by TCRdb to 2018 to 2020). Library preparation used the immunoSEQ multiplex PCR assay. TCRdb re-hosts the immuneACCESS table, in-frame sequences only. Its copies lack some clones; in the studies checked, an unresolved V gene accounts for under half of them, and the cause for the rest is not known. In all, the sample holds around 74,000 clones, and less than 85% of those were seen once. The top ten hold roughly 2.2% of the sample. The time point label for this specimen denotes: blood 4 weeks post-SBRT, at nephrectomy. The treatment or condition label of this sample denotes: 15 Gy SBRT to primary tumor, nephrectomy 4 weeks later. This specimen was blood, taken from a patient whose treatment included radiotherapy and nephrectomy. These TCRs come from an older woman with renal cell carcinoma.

The CDR3 protein is CASSVSGAYNEQFF. Written as DNA, the CDR3 is TGCGCCAGCAGTGTTAGCGGCGCCTACAATGAGCAGTTCTTC. The chain carries TRBV10-2 and TRBJ2-1; maybe TRBD2 (6 bases). The V end was cut by 4 bases, the J end by 2 bases, with 9 bases between. The length of the CDR3 is 14 residues. Germline V gene lookup returns CDR1 WSHSY and CDR2 SAAADI.

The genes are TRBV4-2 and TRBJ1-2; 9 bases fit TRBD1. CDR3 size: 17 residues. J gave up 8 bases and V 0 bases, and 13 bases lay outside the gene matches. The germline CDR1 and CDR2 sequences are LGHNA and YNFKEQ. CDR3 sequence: CASSQDTRDRELVGYTF. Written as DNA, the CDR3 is TGTGCCAGCAGCCAAGATACCCGGGACAGGGAGCTCGTGGGCTACACCTTC.

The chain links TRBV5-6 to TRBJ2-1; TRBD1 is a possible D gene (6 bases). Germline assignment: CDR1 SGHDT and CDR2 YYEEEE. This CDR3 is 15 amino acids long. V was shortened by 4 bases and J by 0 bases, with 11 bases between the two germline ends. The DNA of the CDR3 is TGTGCCAGCAGCCTAACAGGGAGCTCCTACAATGAGCAGTTCTTC. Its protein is CASSLTGSSYNEQFF.

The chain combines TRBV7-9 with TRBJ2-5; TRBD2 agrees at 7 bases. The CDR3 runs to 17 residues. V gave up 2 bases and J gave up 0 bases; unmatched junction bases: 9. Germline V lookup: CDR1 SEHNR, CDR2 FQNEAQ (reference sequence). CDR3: CASSLYLASGNQETQYF. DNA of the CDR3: TGTGCCAGCAGCTTATATTTGGCTAGCGGTAACCAAGAGACCCAGTACTTC.

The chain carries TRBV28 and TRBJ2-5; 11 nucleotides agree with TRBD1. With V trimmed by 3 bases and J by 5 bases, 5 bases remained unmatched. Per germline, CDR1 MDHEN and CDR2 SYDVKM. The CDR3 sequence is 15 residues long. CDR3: CASSFAGTGGETQYF. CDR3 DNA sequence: TGTGCCAGCAGTTTTGCTGGGACAGGGGGGGAGACCCAGTACTTC.

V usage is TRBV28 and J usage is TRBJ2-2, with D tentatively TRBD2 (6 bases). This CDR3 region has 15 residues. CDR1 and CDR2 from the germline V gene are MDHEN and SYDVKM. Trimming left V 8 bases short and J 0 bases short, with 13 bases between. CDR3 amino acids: CASLMGTPNTGELFF. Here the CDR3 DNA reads TGTGCCAGCCTTATGGGGACTCCGAACACCGGGGAGCTGTTTTTT.

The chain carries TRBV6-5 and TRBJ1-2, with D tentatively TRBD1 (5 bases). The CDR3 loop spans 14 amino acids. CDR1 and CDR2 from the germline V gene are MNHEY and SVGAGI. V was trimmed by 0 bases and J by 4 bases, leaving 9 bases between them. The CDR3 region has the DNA TGTGCCAGCAGTTACTCGCCTGGGGCCTATGGCTACACCTTC. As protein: CASSYSPGAYGYTF.

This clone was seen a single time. The CDR3 here is CASTPGRGASYEQYF. In DNA form, the CDR3 reads TGTGCCAGCACCCCTGGGCGGGGGGCTTCCTACGAGCAGTACTTC. J is TRBJ2-7 and V is TRBV6-1; 8 bases fit TRBD2. Trimming removed 7 bases from V and 1 base from J; junction bases left unmatched: 9. The CDR3 sequence is 15 residues long. Germline loops: CDR1 MNHNS, CDR2 SASEGT.

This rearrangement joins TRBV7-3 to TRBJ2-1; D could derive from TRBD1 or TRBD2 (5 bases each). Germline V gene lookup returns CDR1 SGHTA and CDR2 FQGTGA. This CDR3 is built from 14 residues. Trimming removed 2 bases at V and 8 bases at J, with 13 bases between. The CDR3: CASSLGDHRDEQFF. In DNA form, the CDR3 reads TGTGCCAGCAGCTTAGGGGACCATAGGGATGAGCAGTTCTTC.

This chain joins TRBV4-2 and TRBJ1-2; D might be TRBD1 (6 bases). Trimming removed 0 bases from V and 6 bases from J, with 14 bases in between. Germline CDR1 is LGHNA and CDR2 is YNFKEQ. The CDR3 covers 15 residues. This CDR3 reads CASSQEGGQSDGYTF. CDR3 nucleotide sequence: TGTGCCAGCAGCCAAGAGGGAGGACAGAGCGATGGCTACACCTTC.

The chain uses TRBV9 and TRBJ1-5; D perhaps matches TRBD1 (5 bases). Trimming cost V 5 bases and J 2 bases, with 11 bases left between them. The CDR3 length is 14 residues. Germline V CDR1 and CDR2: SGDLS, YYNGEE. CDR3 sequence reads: CASSQGSGNQPQHF. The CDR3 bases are TGTGCCAGCAGTCAGGGTTCAGGCAATCAGCCCCAGCATTTT.

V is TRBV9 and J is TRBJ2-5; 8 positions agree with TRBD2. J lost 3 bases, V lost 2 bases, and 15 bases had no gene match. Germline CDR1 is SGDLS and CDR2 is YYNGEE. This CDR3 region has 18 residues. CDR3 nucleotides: TGTGCCAGCAGCGTGGAAGCGGGGGACCTACTCGGGGAAGAGACCCAGTACTTC. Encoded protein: CASSVEAGDLLGEETQYF.

The CDR3 region is CASSSTGNEQFF. CDR3 nucleotides: TGTGCCAGCAGCTCGACAGGAAATGAGCAGTTCTTC. The genes are TRBV28 and TRBJ2-1; D possibly corresponds to TRBD1 (6 bases). The length of the CDR3 is 12 residues. The germline V gene encodes CDR1 MDHEN and CDR2 SYDVKM. V shed 6 bases and J shed 7 bases, with 10 bases lying between them.

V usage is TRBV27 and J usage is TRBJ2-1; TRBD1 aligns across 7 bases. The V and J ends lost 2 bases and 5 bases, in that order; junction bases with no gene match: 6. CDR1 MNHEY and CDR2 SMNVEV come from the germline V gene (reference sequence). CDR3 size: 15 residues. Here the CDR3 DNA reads TGTGCCAGCAGTTTAAGGGGGCTACCTAACAATGAGCAGTTCTTC. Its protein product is CASSLRGLPNNEQFF.

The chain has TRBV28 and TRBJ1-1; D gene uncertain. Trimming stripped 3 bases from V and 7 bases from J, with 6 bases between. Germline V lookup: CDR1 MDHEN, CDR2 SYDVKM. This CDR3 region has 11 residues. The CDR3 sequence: CASSFPGEAFF. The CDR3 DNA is TGTGCCAGCAGTTTCCCCGGTGAAGCTTTCTTT.

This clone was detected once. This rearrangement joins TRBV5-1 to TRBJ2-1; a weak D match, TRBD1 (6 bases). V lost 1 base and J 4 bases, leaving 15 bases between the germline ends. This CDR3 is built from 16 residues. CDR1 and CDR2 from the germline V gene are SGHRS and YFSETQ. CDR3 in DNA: TGCGCCAGCAGCTTGAGGGGGAGATCAGAGTACAATGAGCAGTTCTTC. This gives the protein CASSLRGRSEYNEQFF. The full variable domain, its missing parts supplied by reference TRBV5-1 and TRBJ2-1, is KAGVTQTPRYLIKTRGQQVTLSCSPISGHRSVSWYQQTPGQGLQFLFEYFSETQRNKGNFPGRFSGRQFSNSRSEMNVSTLELGDSALYLCASSLRGRSEYNEQFFGPGTRLTVL.

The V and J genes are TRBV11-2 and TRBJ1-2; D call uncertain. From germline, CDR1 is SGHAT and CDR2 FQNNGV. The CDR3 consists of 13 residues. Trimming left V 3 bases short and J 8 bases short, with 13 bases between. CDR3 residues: CASSLGQIGGYTF. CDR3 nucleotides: TGTGCCAGCAGCTTGGGTCAGATCGGGGGCTACACCTTC.

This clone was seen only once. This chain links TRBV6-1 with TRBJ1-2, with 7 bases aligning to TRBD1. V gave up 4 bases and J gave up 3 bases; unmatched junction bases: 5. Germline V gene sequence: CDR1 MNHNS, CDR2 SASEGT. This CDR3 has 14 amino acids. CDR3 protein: CASSAGQLDYGYTF. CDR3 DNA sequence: TGTGCCAGCAGTGCGGGACAGCTTGACTATGGCTACACCTTC.

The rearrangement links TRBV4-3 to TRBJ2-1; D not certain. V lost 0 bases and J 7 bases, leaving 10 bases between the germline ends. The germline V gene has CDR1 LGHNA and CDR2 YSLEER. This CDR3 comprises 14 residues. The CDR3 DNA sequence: TGCGCCAGCAGCCAAGATCTCTTGGGGAATGAGCAGTTCTTC. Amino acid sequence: CASSQDLLGNEQFF.

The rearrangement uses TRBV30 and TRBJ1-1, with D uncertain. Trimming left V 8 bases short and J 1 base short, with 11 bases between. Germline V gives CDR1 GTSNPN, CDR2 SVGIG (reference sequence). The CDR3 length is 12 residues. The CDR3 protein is CAGGRENTEAFF. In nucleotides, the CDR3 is TGTGCCGGTGGAAGGGAGAACACTGAAGCTTTCTTT. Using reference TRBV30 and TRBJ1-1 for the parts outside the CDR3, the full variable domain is SQTIHQWPATLVQPVGSPLSLECTVEGTSNPNLYWYRQAAGRGLQLLFYSVGIGQISSEVPQNLSASRPQDRQFILSSKKLLLSDSGFYLCAGGRENTEAFFGQGTRLTVV.

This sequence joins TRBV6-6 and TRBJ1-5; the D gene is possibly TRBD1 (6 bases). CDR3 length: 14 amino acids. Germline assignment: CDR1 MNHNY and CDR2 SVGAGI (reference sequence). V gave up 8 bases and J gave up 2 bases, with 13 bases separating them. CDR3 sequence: CASRSTGRNQPQHF. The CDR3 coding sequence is TGTGCCAGCCGGTCGACAGGTCGCAATCAGCCCCAGCATTTT.